This T cell receptor (beta chain) was profiled in a study of monozygotic twins with cystic fibrosis (dated by TCRdb to 2020 to 2022). Regarding the study in general: Barcoded libraries were prepared with roughly 15 PCR cycles from around 2.8 micrograms of fragmented DNA. To assess genetic influence on V and J gene usage, the study compared TCR beta repertoires within and across 16 monozygotic twin pairs with cystic fibrosis. Ten female and six male twin pairs, aged about 2.0 to 36.4 years (median around 10 years) and mostly children and adolescents, were included in the cohort. On the day of blood sampling, twins were ranked among 850 to 1,300 cohort participants for weight-for-height and for FEVPerc (FEV1 disease centile). Data for three of the twin pairs had previously been reported in another context. Paper-wide results and their limitations: Nucleotide-identical clonotype sharing was significantly higher within monozygotic CF twin pairs than between unrelated CF individuals (P = 0.000026, Mann-Whitney). Simpson clonality tended to be low (median approximately 0.0095), which suggests a naive-dominated repertoire, although clonality was higher in the most severely affected patients. V gene usage was most similar to the co-twin in 13 of 16 pairs, and J usage was most similar to the co-twin in 8 of 16 pairs, which suggests genetic constraints. Only a small cohort was studied, and no association of shared CDR3 numbers with age, concordance or disease severity was found.

Comment on this clone: No cognate antigen has been identified for it. Base qualities are not provided; no much larger clone lies one nucleotide away.

The twin pairs came from the European Cystic Fibrosis Twin and Sibling Study Cohort, which recruited patients from 158 CF clinics across 14 European countries. Both zygosity and CFTR genotype were checked in-house, and zygosity was tested with multiplex PCR across nine short tandem repeat loci. Peripheral blood was taken from each twin, and clinical parameters were recorded on the day of blood sampling. Phenol/chloroform extraction was used to isolate genomic DNA from peripheral blood cells, and the DNA was then kept in TE buffer at 4 degrees C. TCR beta CDR3 regions were amplified by multiplex PCR using the immunoSEQ immune profiling system, following the manufacturer's instructions. An Illumina NextSeq system was used to carry out the sequencing. The study's own analysis went as follows. The immunoSEQ Analyzer platform handled processing of the sequence data, and clonality was calculated by taking the square root of Simpson's index of productive rearrangements. Similarity in V and J usage was measured by Jensen-Shannon distance, and OLGA was used to compute CDR3 generation probabilities. Shared CDR3 sequences were searched against the immuneACCESS database (August 2020) and VDJdb (December 2020). TCRdb's version of the immuneACCESS table is confined to in-frame rearrangements and falls short of the full clone set. An unresolved V gene accounts for under half of the shortfall where checked; the remainder is of unknown origin. The V and J calls and the clone size are those of that table, but D and trimming were determined from the DNA. The table for this sample lists about 35,000 clones; approximately 72% of them were counted only once. Under 0.9% of the sample rests with the top ten.

Trimming takes 6 bases off V and 2 bases off J; junction bases not matched to a gene: 8. From cysteine to phenylalanine, the CDR3 is 17 amino acids long. The sequence is cut down to CDR3 DNA, 51 bases in frame from base 1. The germline V gene provides CDR1 SNHLY and CDR2 FYNNEI. The sample was blood. The TCR sequence derives from a girl between 5 and 17 years old with cystic fibrosis. This chain is built from TRBV2 and TRBJ2-2; TRBD1 fits 11 bases in the junction. The bases read TGTGCCAGCAGGCTATTGGGACAGGGGGGAAACACCGGGGAGCTGTTTTTT. Translation gives CASRLLGQGGNTGELFF.